This T cell receptor (beta chain) was sequenced during a study of identical twins. Germline CDR1 and CDR2: MNHEY and SMNVEV (reference sequence). Trimming took off 4 bases at V and 3 bases at J, with 10 bases between the two ends. The CDR3 has 13 amino acids. Study-wide findings and caveats: Potential partial confounding of zero-insertion analyses by invariant MAIT and iNKT cells was noted.

This clonotype was detected many times. The antigen remains unidentified. MiXCR, run by TCRdb on the 5' RACE reads, gives a single entry per CDR3 protein. This sample has 450,000 to 500,000 distinct CDR3 sequences; approximately 15% occur once, and the top ten carry about 1%. This same sample was also taken into another study, of yellow fever vaccine responses in identical twins.

The J gene is TRBJ2-7, the V gene TRBV27, with TRBD2 as a possible D gene (6 bases). Sequencing was carried out using CD4+ T cells sorted from blood. This TCR was recovered from a woman between 18 and 29 years old in good health. CDR3 in DNA: TGTGCCAGCAGTTATCGGGGGAACTACGAGCAGTACTTC. Translating gives CASSYRGNYEQYF.